This entry describes one T cell receptor (beta chain). Its antigen is not identified. Among CD8+ T cells, naive ones were CD45RO-CCR7+CD27+CD95-. The data were obtained in a study of CXCR3-negative and CXCR3-positive naive CD8 T cells. General study points: Whereas both naive subsets had comparably high diversity, memory CD8+ cells had much lower diversity.

This CDR3 has 16 residues. Germline V CDR1 and CDR2: DFQATT, SNEGSKA (reference sequence). UMI-tagged TRB cDNA libraries were built via 5' RACE. One entry per CDR3 protein, without DNA, is what TCRdb gives after re-calling the 5' RACE reads. The sample includes 130,000 or so distinct CDR3 sequences. Sequenced input: naive CXCR3- CD8+ T cells from blood. Documented subset: CD45RO-CCR7+CD27+CD95- naive CD8+ T cells lacking CXCR3 (TNR3-). V gene TRBV20-1 combines with J gene TRBJ2-3. This sequence originates from a human donor in good health. Some clones in this sample may be carry-over from other donors' samples. The CDR3 region is CSARDSEWKVTDTQYF.